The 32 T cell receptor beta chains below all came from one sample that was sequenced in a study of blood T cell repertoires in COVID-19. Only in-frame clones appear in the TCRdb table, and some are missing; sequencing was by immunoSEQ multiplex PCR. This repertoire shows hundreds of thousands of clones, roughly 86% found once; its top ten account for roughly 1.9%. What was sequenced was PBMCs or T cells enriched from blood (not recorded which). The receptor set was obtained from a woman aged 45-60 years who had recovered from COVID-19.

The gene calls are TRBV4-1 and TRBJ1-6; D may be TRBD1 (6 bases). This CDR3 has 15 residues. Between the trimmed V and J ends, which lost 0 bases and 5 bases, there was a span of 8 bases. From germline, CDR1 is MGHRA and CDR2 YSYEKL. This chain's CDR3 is CASSQDRGNNSPLHF. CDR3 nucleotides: TGCGCCAGCAGCCAAGATAGGGGGAATAATTCACCCCTCCACTTT.

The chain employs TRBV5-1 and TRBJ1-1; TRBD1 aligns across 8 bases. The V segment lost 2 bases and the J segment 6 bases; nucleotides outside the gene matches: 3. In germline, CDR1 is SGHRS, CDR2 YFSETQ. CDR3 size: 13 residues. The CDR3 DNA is TGCGCCAGCAGCTTTGACAGGGGCTCTGAAGCTTTCTTT. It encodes CASSFDRGSEAFF.

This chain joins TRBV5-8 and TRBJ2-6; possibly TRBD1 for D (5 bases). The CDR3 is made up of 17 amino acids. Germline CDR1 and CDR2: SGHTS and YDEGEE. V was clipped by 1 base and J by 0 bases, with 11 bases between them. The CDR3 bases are TGTGCCAGCAGCTTGCTCAGGGCCGTCTCTGGGGCCAACGTCCTGACTTTC. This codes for CASSLLRAVSGANVLTF.

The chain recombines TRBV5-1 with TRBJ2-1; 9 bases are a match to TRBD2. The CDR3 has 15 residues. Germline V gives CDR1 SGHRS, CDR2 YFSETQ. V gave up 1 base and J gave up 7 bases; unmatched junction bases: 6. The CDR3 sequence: CASSLRGGGANEQFF. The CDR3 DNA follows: TGCGCCAGCAGCTTGAGAGGCGGGGGGGCTAATGAGCAGTTCTTC. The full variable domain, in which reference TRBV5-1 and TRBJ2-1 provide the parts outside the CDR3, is KAGVTQTPRYLIKTRGQQVTLSCSPISGHRSVSWYQQTPGQGLQFLFEYFSETQRNKGNFPGRFSGRQFSNSRSEMNVSTLELGDSALYLCASSLRGGGANEQFFGPGTRLTVL.

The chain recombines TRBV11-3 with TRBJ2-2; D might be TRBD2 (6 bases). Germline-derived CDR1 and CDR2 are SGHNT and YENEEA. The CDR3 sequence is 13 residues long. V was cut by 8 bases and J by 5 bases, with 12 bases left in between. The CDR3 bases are TGTGCCAGCTCCGCGGGACGGACCGGGGAGCTGTTTTTT. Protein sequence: CASSAGRTGELFF.

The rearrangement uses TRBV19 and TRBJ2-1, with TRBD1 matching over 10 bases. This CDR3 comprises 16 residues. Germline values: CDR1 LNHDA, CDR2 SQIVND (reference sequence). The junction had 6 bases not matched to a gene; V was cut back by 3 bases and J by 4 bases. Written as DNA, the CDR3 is TGTGCCAGTAGTATGACCGGGACAGGGGTGTACAATGAGCAGTTCTTC. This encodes CASSMTGTGVYNEQFF.

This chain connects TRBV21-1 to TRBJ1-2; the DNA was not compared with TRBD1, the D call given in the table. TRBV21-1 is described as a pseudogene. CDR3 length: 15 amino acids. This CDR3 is CASSKNCRAGHGYTF. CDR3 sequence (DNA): TGTGCCAGCAGCAAGAATTGTAGGGCAGGGCATGGCTACACCTTC.

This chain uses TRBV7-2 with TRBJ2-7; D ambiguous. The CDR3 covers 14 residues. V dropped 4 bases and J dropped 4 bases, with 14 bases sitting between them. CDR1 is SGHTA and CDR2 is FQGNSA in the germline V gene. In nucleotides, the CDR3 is TGTGCCAGCAGCTCCCCCCCGAATACTTACGAGCAGTACTTC. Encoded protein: CASSSPPNTYEQYF.

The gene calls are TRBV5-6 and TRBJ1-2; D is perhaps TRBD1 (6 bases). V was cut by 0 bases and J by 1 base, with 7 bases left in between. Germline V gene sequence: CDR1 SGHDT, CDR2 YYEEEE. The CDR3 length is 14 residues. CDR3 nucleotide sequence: TGTGCCAGCAGCTTGGCAGGGGTTAACTATGGCTACACCTTC. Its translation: CASSLAGVNYGYTF. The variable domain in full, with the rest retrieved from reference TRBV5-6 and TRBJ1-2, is DAGVTQSPTHLIKTRGQQVTLRCSPKSGHDTVSWYQQALGQGPQFIFQYYEEEERQRGNFPDRFSGHQFPNYSSELNVNALLLGDSALYLCASSLAGVNYGYTFGSGTRLTVV.

This CDR3 reads CASRLDRGGGSPLHF. CDR3 bases: TGTGCCAGCAGGTTGGACAGGGGCGGGGGTTCACCCCTCCACTTT. J is TRBJ1-6 and V is TRBV7-2; 9 nucleotides agree with TRBD1. Trimming at V came to 6 bases and at J to 9 bases, leaving 9 bases not matched to a gene. This CDR3 spans 15 amino acids. The germline V gene encodes CDR1 SGHTA and CDR2 FQGNSA. The entire variable domain, with the rest obtained from reference TRBV7-2 and TRBJ1-6, is as follows: GAGVSQSPSNKVTEKGKDVELRCDPISGHTALYWYRQSLGQGLEFLIYFQGNSAPDKSGLPSDRFSAERTGGSVSTLTIQRTQQEDSAVYLCASRLDRGGGSPLHFGNGTRLTVT.

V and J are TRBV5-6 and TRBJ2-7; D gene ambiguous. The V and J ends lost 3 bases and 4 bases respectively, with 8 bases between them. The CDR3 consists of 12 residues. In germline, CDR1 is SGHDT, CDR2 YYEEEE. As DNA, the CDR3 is TGTGCCAGCAGCTCGGGTCCTTACGAGCAGTACTTC. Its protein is CASSSGPYEQYF. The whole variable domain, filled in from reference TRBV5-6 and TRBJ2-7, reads DAGVTQSPTHLIKTRGQQVTLRCSPKSGHDTVSWYQQALGQGPQFIFQYYEEEERQRGNFPDRFSGHQFPNYSSELNVNALLLGDSALYLCASSSGPYEQYFGPGTRLTVT.

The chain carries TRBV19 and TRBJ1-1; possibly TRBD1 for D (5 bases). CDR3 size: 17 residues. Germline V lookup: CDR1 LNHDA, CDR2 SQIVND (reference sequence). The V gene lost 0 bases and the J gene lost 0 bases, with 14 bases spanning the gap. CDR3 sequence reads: CASSIDFRGVMNTEAFF. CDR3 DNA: TGTGCCAGTAGTATAGATTTTCGGGGGGTCATGAACACTGAAGCTTTCTTT.

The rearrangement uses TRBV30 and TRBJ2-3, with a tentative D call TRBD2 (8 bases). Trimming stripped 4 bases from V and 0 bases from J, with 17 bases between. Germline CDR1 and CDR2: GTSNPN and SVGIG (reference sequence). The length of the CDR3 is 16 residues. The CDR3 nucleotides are TGTGCCTGGAAGGGGGCGGCTAGCGGGAGCACAGATACGCAGTATTTT. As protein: CAWKGAASGSTDTQYF.

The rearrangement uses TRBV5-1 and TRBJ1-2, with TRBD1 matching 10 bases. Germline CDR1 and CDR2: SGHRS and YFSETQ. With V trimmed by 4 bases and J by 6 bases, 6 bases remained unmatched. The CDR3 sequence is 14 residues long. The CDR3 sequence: CASSADRGGDGYTF. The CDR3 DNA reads TGCGCCAGCAGCGCGGACAGGGGGGGCGATGGCTACACCTTC.

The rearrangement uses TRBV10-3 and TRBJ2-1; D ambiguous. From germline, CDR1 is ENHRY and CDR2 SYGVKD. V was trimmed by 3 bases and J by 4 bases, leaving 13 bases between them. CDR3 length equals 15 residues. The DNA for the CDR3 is TGTGCCATCAGTGAAAGTACAATACCATACAATGAGCAGTTCTTC. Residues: CAISESTIPYNEQFF.

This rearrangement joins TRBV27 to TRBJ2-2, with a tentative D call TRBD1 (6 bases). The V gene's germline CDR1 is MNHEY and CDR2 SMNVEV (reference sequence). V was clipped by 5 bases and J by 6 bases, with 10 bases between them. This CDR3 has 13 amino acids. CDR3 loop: CASSLRTAGELFF. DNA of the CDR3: TGTGCCAGCAGTCTCCGGACAGCCGGGGAGCTGTTTTTT.

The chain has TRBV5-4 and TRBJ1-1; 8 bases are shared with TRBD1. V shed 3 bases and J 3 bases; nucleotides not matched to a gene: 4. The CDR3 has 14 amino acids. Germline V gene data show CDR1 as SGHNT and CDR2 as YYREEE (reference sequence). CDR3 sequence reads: CASSSTGAYTEAFF. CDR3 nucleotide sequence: TGTGCCAGCAGCTCGACAGGGGCTTACACTGAAGCTTTCTTT.

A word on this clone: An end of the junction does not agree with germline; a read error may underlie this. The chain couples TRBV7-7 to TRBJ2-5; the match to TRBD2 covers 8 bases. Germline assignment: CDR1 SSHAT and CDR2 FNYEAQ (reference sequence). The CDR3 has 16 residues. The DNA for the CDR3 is TGTGCTAGCAGCTTAGGGACTAGTATTCAGGCAGAGACCCAGTACTTC. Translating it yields CASSLGTSIQAETQYF.

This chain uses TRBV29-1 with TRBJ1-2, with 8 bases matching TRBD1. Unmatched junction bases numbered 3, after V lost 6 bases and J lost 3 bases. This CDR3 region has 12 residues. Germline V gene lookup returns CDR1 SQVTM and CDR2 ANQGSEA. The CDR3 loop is CSVAGQDYGYTF. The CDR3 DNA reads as TGCAGCGTCGCGGGACAGGACTATGGCTACACCTTC.

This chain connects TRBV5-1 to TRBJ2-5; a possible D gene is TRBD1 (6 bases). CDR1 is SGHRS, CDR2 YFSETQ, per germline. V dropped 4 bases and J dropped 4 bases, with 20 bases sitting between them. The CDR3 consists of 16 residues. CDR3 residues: CASSTTGPGSVETQYF. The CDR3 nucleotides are TGCGCCAGCAGCACAACAGGGCCGGGAAGTGTAGAGACCCAGTACTTC. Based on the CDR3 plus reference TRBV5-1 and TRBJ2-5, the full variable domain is KAGVTQTPRYLIKTRGQQVTLSCSPISGHRSVSWYQQTPGQGLQFLFEYFSETQRNKGNFPGRFSGRQFSNSRSEMNVSTLELGDSALYLCASSTTGPGSVETQYFGPGTRLLVL.

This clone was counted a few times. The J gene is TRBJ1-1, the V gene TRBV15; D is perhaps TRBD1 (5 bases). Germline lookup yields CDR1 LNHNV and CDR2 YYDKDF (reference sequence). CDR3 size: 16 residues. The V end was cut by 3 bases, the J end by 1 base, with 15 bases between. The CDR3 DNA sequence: TGTGCCACCAGCAGGGGGCCGCCAGCTCAGAACACTGAAGCTTTCTTT. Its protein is CATSRGPPAQNTEAFF. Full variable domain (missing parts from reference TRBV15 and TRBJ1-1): DAMVIQNPRYQVTQFGKPVTLSCSQTLNHNVMYWYQQKSSQAPKLLFHYYDKDFNNEADTPDNFQSRRPNTSFCFLDIRSPGLGDTAMYLCATSRGPPAQNTEAFFGQGTRLTVV.

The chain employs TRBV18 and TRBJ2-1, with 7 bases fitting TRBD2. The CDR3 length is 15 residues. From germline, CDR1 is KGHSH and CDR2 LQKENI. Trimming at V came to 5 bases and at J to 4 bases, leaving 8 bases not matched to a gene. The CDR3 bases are TGTGCCAGCTCAGAGGGGAGGGCGACGTACAATGAGCAGTTCTTC. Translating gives CASSEGRATYNEQFF.

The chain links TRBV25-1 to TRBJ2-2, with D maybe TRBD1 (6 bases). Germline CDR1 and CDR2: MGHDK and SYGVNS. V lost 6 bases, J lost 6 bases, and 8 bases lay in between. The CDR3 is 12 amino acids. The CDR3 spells CASRSGAGELFF. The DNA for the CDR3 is TGTGCCAGCAGGTCAGGGGCCGGGGAGCTGTTTTTT.

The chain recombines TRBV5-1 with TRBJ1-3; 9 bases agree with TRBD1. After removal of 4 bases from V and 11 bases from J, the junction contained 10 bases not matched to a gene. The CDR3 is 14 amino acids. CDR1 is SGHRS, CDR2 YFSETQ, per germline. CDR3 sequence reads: CASSPGQGVVSIYF. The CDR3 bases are TGCGCCAGCAGCCCGGGACAGGGAGTCGTCTCCATATATTTT. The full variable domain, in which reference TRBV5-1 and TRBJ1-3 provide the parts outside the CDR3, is KAGVTQTPRYLIKTRGQQVTLSCSPISGHRSVSWYQQTPGQGLQFLFEYFSETQRNKGNFPGRFSGRQFSNSRSEMNVSTLELGDSALYLCASSPGQGVVSIYFGEGSWLTVV.

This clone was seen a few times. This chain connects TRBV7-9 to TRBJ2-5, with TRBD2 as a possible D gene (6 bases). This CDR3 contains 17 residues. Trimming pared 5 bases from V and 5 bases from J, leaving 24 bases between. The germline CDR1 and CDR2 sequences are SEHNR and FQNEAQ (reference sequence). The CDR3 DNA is TGTGCCAGCAGCACAAGGGGCGGGAATCTCCAAGGGGAGACCCAGTACTTC. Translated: CASSTRGGNLQGETQYF.

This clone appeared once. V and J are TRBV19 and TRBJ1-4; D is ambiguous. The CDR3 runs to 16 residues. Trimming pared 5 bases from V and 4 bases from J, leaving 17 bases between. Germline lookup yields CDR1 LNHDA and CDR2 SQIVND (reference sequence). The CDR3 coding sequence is TGTGCCAGTAGTGAGAGGTTGGCGGACTTTAATGAAAAACTGTTTTTT. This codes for CASSERLADFNEKLFF.

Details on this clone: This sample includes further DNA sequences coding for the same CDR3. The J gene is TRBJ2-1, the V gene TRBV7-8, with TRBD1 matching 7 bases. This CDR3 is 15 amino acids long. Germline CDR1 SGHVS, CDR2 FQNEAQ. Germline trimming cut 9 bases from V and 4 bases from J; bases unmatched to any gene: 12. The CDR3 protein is CASSLRQGPYNEQFF. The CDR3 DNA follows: TGTGCCAGTAGCCTCCGACAGGGACCGTACAATGAGCAGTTCTTC.

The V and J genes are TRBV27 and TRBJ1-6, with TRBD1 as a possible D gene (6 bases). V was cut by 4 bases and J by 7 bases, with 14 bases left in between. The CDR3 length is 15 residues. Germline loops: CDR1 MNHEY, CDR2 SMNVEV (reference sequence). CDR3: CASSSSPQGNSPLHF. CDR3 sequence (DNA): TGTGCCAGCAGTTCTTCTCCTCAGGGGAATTCACCCCTCCACTTT.

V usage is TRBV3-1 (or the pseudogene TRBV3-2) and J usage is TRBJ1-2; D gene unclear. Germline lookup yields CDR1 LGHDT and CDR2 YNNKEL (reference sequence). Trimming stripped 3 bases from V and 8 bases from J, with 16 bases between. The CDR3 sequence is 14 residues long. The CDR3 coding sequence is TGTGCCAGCAGCCACATGACACGCACGAGAGGCTACACCTTC. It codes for CASSHMTRTRGYTF.

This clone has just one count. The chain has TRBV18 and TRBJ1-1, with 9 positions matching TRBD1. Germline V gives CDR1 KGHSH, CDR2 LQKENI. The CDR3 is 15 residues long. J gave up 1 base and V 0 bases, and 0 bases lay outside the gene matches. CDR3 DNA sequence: TGTGCCAGCTCACCACCGGGACAGGGGAACACTGAAGCTTTCTTT. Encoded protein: CASSPPGQGNTEAFF.

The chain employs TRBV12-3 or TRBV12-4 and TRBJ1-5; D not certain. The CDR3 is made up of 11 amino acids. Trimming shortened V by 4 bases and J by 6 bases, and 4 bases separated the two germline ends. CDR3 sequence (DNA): TGTGCCAGCAGTTCGGGTCAGCCCCAGCATTTT. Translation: CASSSGQPQHF.

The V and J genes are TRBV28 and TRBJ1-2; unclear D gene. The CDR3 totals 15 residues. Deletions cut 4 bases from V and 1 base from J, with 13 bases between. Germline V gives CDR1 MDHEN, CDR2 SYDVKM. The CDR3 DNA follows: TGTGCCAGCAGTTCTGAGCAGAGACTTAACTATGGCTACACCTTC. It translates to CASSSEQRLNYGYTF.